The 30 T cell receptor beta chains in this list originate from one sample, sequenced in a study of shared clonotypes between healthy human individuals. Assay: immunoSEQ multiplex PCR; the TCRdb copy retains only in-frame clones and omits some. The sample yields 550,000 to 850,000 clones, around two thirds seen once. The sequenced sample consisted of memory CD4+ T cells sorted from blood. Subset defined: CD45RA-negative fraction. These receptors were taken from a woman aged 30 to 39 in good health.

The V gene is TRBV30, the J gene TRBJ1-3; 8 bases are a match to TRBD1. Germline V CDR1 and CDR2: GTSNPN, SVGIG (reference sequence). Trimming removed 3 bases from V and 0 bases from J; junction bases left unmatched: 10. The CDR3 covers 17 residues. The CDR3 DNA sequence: TGTGCCTGGAGATACCCGGGACAGGCCTTCTCTGGAAACACCATATATTTT. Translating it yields CAWRYPGQAFSGNTIYF.

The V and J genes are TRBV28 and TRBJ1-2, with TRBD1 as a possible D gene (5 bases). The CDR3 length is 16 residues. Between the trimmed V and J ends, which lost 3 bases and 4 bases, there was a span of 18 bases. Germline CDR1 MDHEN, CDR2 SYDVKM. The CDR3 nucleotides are TGTGCCAGCAGTTTGTCCGGGGCCACTGTTTTCTATGGCTACACCTTC. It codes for CASSLSGATVFYGYTF.

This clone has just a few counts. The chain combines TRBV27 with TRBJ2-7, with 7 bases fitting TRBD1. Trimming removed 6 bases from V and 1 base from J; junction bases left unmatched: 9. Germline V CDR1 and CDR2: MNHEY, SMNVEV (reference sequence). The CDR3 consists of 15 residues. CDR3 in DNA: TGTGCCAGCAGGGACAGGTCTCGGACATCCTACGAGCAGTACTTC. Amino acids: CASRDRSRTSYEQYF.

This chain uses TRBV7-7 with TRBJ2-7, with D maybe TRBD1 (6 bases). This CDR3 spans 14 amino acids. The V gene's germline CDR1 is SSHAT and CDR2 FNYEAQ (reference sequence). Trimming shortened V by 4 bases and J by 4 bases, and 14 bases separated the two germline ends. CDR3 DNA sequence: TGTGCCAGCAGCTCCCGGACAGATTCATACGAGCAGTACTTC. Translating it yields CASSSRTDSYEQYF.

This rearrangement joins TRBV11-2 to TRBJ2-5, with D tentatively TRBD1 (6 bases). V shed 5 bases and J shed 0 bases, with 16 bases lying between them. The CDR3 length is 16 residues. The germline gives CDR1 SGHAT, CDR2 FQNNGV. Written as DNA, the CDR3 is TGTGCCAGCAGCCCATGGGGGCGCACGTACCAAGAGACCCAGTACTTC. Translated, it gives CASSPWGRTYQETQYF.

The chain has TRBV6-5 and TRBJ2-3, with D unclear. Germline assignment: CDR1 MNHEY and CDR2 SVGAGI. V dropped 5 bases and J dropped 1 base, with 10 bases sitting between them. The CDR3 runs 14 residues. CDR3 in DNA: TGTGCCAGCAGTCGCTCCGGGCGCACAGATACGCAGTATTTT. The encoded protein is CASSRSGRTDTQYF.

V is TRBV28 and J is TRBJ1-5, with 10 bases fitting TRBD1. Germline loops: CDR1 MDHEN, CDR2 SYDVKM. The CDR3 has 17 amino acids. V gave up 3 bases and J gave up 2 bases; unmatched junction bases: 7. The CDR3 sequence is CASSLGQGSWGNQPQHF. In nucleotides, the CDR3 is TGTGCCAGCAGTTTGGGACAGGGGTCTTGGGGCAATCAGCCCCAGCATTTT.

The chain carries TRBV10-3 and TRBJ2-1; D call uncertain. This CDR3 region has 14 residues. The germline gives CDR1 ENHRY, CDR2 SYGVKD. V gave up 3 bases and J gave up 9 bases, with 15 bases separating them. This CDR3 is CAISDPRPGPEQFF. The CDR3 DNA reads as TGTGCCATCAGTGACCCCAGACCGGGCCCTGAGCAGTTCTTC.

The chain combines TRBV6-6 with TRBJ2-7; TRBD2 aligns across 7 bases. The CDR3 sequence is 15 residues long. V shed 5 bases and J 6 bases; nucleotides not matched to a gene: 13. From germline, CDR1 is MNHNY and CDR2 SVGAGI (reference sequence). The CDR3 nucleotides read TGTGCCAGCAGTCCGGGCGGCGGGAGCTCGGGCGAGCAGTACTTC. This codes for CASSPGGGSSGEQYF.

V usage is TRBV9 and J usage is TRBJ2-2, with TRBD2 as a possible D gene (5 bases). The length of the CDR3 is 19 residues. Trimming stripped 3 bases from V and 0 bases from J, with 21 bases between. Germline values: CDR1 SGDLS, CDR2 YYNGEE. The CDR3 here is CASSAGAVEGSPNTGELFF. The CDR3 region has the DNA TGTGCCAGCAGCGCCGGAGCAGTTGAGGGATCCCCGAACACCGGGGAGCTGTTTTTT.

CDR3: CASSLFEANQETQYF. CDR3 in DNA: TGTGCCAGCAGCTTGTTTGAAGCCAACCAAGAGACCCAGTACTTC. The J gene is TRBJ2-5, the V gene TRBV11-2, with D uncertain. Between the trimmed V and J ends, which lost 3 bases and 0 bases, there was a span of 11 bases. Germline V CDR1 and CDR2: SGHAT, FQNNGV. This CDR3 spans 15 amino acids.

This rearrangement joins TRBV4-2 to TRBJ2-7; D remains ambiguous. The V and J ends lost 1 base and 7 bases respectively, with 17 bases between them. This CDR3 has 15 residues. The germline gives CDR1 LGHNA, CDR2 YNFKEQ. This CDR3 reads CASSQGSGPYGEQYF. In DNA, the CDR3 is TGTGCCAGCAGCCAAGGTTCAGGCCCCTACGGGGAGCAGTACTTC.

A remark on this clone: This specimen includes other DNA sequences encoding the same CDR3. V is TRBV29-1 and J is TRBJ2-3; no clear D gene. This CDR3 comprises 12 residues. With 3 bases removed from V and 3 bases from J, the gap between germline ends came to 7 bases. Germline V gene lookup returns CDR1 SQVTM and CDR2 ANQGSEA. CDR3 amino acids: CSVEGQTDTQYF. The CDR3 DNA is TGCAGCGTTGAGGGCCAAACAGATACGCAGTATTTT.

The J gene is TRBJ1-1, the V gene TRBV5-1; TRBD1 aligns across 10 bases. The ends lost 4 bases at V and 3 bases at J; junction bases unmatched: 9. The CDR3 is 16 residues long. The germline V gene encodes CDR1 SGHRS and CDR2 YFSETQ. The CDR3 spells CASSTRQGARDTEAFF. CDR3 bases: TGCGCCAGCAGCACCAGACAGGGGGCGCGGGACACTGAAGCTTTCTTT.

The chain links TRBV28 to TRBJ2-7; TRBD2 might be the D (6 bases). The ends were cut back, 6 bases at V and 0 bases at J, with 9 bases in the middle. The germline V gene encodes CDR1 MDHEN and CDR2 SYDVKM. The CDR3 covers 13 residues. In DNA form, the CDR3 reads TGTGCCAGCAGGGAGGGGCTCTCCTACGAGCAGTACTTC. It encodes CASREGLSYEQYF.

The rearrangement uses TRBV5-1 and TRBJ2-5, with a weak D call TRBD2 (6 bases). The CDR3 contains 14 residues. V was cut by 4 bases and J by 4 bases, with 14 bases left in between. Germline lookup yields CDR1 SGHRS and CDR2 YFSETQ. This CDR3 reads CASSPDGRGETQYF. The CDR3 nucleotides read TGCGCCAGCAGCCCGGACGGGAGAGGAGAGACCCAGTACTTC.

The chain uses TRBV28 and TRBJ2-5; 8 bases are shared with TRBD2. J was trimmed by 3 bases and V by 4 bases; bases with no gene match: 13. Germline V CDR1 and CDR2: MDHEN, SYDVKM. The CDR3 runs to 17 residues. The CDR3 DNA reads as TGTGCCAGCAGTTCGCTAATGGGACTAGTAAGGGAAGAGACCCAGTACTTC. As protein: CASSSLMGLVREETQYF.

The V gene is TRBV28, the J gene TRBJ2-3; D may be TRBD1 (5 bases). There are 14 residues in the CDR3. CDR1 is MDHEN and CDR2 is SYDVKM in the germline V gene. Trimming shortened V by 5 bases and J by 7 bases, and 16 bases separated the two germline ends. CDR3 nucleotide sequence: TGTGCCAGCAGTCCTCGGAGCAGGGTATATACGCAGTATTTT. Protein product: CASSPRSRVYTQYF.

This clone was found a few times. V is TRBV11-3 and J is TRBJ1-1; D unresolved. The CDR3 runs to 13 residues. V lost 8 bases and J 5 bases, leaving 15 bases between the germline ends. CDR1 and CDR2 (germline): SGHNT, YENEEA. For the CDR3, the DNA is TGTGCCAGCGCCTCACCCCGGGATACTGAAGCTTTCTTT. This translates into CASASPRDTEAFF.

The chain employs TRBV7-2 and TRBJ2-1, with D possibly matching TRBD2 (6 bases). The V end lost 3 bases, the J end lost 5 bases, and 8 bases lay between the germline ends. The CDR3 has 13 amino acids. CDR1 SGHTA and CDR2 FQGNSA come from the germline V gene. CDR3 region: CASSLGLNNEQFF. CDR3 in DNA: TGTGCCAGCAGCTTGGGACTGAACAATGAGCAGTTCTTC.

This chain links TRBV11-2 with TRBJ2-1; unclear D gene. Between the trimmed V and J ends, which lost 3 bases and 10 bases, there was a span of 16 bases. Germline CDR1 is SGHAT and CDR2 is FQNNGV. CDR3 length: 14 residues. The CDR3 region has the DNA TGTGCCAGCAGCTTTAAACTCGAGAGTCGAGAGCAGTTCTTC. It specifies CASSFKLESREQFF.

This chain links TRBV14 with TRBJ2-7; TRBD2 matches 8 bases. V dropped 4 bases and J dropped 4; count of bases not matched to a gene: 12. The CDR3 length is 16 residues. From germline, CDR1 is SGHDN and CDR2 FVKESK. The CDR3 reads CASSLSRASGSYEQYF. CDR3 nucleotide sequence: TGTGCCAGCAGCCTCTCGAGGGCTAGCGGGTCGTACGAGCAGTACTTC.

The CDR3 spells CASSLTGGVRGYTF. DNA for the CDR3: TGCGCCAGCAGCTTAACGGGAGGGGTTAGGGGCTACACCTTC. The chain uses TRBV5-1 and TRBJ1-2; possible D gene TRBD1, 5 bases. Trimming removed 2 bases from V and 8 bases from J, with 16 bases in between. Germline CDR1 SGHRS, CDR2 YFSETQ. This CDR3 is built from 14 residues.

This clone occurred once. CDR3 sequence: CASSLNSGSNTGELFF. For the CDR3, the DNA is TGTGCCAGCAGCCTTAACTCGGGGTCGAACACCGGGGAGCTGTTTTTT. V is TRBV7-3 and J is TRBJ2-2; maybe TRBD2 (5 bases). The V and J ends lost 5 bases and 0 bases respectively, with 13 bases between them. The CDR3 has 16 amino acids. CDR1 is SGHTA, CDR2 FQGTGA, per germline.

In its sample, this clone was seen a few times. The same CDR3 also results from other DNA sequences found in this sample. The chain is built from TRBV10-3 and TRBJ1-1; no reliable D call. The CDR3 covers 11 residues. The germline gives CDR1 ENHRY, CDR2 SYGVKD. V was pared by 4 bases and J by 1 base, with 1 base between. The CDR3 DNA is TGTGCCATCAGTGGGAACACTGAAGCTTTCTTT. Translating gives CAISGNTEAFF.

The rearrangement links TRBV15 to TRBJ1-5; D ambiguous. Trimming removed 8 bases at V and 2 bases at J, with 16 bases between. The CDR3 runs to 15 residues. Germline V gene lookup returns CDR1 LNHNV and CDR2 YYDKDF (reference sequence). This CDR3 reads CATQLGRGGNQPQHF. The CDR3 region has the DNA TGTGCCACCCAACTGGGCCGAGGCGGCAATCAGCCCCAGCATTTT.

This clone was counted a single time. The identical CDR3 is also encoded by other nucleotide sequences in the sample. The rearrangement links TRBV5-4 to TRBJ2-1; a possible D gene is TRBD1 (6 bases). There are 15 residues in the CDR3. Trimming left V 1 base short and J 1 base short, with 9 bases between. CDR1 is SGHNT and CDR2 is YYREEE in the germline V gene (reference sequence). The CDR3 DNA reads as TGTGCCAGCAGCTTGTCTCAGGGGTCCTACAATGAGCAGTTCTTC. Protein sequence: CASSLSQGSYNEQFF.

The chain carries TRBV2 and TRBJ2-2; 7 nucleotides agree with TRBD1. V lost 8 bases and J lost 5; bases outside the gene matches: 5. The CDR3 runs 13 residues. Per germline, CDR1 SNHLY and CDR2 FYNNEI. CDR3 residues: CASQGTETGELFF. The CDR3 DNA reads TGTGCCAGCCAGGGGACAGAAACCGGGGAGCTGTTTTTT.

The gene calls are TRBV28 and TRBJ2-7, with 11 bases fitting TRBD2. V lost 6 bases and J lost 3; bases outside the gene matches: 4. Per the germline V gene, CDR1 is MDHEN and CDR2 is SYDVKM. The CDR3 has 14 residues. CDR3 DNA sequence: TGTGCCAGCAGAAAGCTAGCGGGAGGCTACGAGCAGTACTTC. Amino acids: CASRKLAGGYEQYF.

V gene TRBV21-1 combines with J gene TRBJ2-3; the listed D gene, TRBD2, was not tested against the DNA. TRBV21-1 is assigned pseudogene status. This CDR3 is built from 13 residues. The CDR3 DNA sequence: TGTGCCAGCAGCCAAGGCTTAGTGGCGGCGCAGTATTTT. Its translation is CASSQGLVAAQYF.